These T cell receptor beta chains were read from a single sample in a study of vaccination effects on CD4 cells after COVID-19. Libraries were prepared by immunoSEQ multiplex PCR; TCRdb keeps only in-frame clonotypes and omits some of them. The sample lists about 24,000 clones; about four fifths were seen once. What these receptors recognize is not known. The sequences come from CD4+ T cells from PBMCs cultured with SARS-CoV-2 spike peptides, collected after COVID-19 vaccination. The origin of the receptors is a human donor who received a COVID-19 vaccine. Some clones in this sample may be carry-over from other donors' samples. CDR3s include the opening cysteine and the closing phenylalanine or tryptophan. D genes are given only for firm matches. Size is stated for part of the rows, as once, few or many counts, or as a class when the clone is expanded.

J: TRBJ2-3
D: TRBD2
size: .
V: TRBV6-4
CDR3: CASSDSMSSGGPKAQYF
DNA: TGTGCCAGCAGTGACTCGATGTCTAGCGGGGGCCCGAAGGCGCAGTATTTT

J: TRBJ1-2
D: TRBD1
size: .
V: TRBV6-5
CDR3: CASSRGTGGGYTF
DNA: TGTGCCAGCAGTCGGGGGACAGGTGGCGGCTACACCTTC

J: TRBJ2-4
D: TRBD1
size: .
V: TRBV7-3
CDR3: CASSLGDRGIQYF
DNA: TGTGCCAGCAGCTTAGGCGACAGGGGCATTCAGTACTTC

J: TRBJ2-1
D: TRBD2
size: .
V: TRBV3-1/TRBV3-2
CDR3: CASSQGGGGKNEQFF
DNA: TGTGCCAGCAGCCAAGGCGGGGGAGGGAAGAATGAGCAGTTCTTC

J: TRBJ1-1
D: TRBD1
size: .
V: TRBV18
CDR3: CASSSDRAIAFF
DNA: TGTGCCAGCTCATCGGACAGGGCGATAGCTTTCTTT

J: TRBJ1-4
D: .
size: few
V: TRBV9
CDR3: CASSVGMGEKLFF
DNA: TGTGCCAGCAGCGTAGGTATGGGCGAAAAACTGTTTTTT

J: TRBJ2-5
D: .
size: .
V: TRBV27
CDR3: CASRYWTGETQYF
DNA: TGTGCCAGCAGATACTGGACCGGGGAGACCCAGTACTTC

J: TRBJ1-5
D: .
size: .
V: TRBV30
CDR3: CAWSVRGDQPQHF
DNA: TGTGCCTGGAGTGTAAGGGGGGATCAGCCCCAGCATTTT

J: TRBJ2-5
D: .
size: .
V: TRBV6-2/TRBV6-3
CDR3: CASSYPETQYF
DNA: TGTGCCAGCAGTTACCCAGAGACCCAGTACTTC

J: TRBJ1-2
D: .
size: .
V: TRBV28
CDR3: CASVFRGEGNPYGYTF
DNA: TGTGCCAGCGTCTTCCGGGGGGAGGGGAACCCCTATGGCTACACCTTC

J: TRBJ1-3
D: .
size: few
V: TRBV4-1
CDR3: CASSLLVTGPGNTIYF
DNA: TGCGCCAGCAGCCTCCTCGTGACGGGCCCTGGAAACACCATATATTTT

J: TRBJ2-5
D: TRBD1
size: .
V: TRBV7-9
CDR3: CASSSRTGLYQETQYF
DNA: TGTGCCAGCAGCTCGAGGACAGGATTGTACCAAGAGACCCAGTACTTC

J: TRBJ2-1
D: .
size: medium-sized
V: TRBV6-2/TRBV6-3
CDR3: CASSSGTRGIYNEQFF
DNA: TGTGCCAGCAGTTCCGGGACACGAGGGATATACAATGAGCAGTTCTTC

J: TRBJ2-4
D: .
size: .
V: TRBV6-5
CDR3: CASRETGKNIQYF
DNA: TGTGCCAGCAGGGAGACGGGCAAAAACATTCAGTACTTC

J: TRBJ1-2
D: .
size: .
V: TRBV6-4
CDR3: CASRQGGQGSCYGYTF
DNA: TGTGCCAGCCGGCAGGGCGGGCAGGGGAGTTGCTATGGCTACACCTTC

J: TRBJ2-1
D: .
size: .
V: TRBV19
CDR3: CASSIYNEQFF
DNA: TGTGCCAGTAGTATTTACAATGAGCAGTTCTTC

J: TRBJ2-3
D: .
size: .
V: TRBV21-1
CDR3: CASSKRARTDTQYF
DNA: TGTGCCAGCAGCAAACGGGCCCGCACAGATACGCAGTATTTT

J: TRBJ1-5
D: .
size: few
V: TRBV27
CDR3: CASSLSGRQPQHF
DNA: TGTGCCAGCAGTTTGAGTGGCCGACAGCCCCAGCATTTT

J: TRBJ1-1
D: .
size: .
V: TRBV6-4
CDR3: CASRRGFDTEAFF
DNA: TGTGCCAGCAGGAGGGGGTTCGACACTGAAGCTTTCTTT

J: TRBJ1-3
D: TRBD1
size: .
V: TRBV9
CDR3: CASSVGPGGYDFSGNTIYF
DNA: TGTGCCAGCAGCGTAGGCCCAGGGGGCTACGATTTTTCTGGAAACACCATATATTTT

J: TRBJ1-3
D: .
size: .
V: TRBV4-1
CDR3: CASSQGGTISGNTIYF
DNA: TGCGCCAGCAGCCAAGGGGGGACAATCTCTGGAAACACCATATATTTT

J: TRBJ2-3
D: .
size: .
V: TRBV19
CDR3: CASSTLGYTDTQYF
DNA: TGTGCCAGTAGTACTCTAGGTTACACAGATACGCAGTATTTT